The entry that follows covers one T cell receptor (beta chain) sequence. The antigen is undetermined. These data belong to a study of cytomegalovirus exposure and HLA in healthy donors. Findings and limits, study-wide: In a later analysis, compared with equally common non-associated chains, HLA-associated beta chains were more expanded. HLA alleles were associated with 18,000 or so TCR beta sequences in a later analysis at 0.05 false discovery rate. In vitro checks showed that three CMV-associated chains really do target CMV antigens.

The PCR was carried out with 60 Vbeta primers and 13 Jbeta primers. Method: immunoSEQ multiplex PCR; TCRdb's copy keeps in-frame clones and lacks some. This sample contains 140,000 to 150,000 clones. V lost 3 bases and J 0 bases, leaving 12 bases between the germline ends. The CDR3 totals 16 residues. From germline, CDR1 is MDHEN and CDR2 SYDVKM. Sequencing was done on a sample of PBMCs. The chain has TRBV28 and TRBJ1-5, with TRBD1 as a possible D gene (6 bases). This receptor was obtained from a male donor in good health and CMV-seronegative. The CDR3 bases are TGTGCCAGCAGTTTCGACGACAGGTTTAGCAATCAGCCCCAGCATTTT. Its translation is CASSFDDRFSNQPQHF.